These 18 T cell receptor beta chains share one sample of origin, sequenced in a study of blood T cells in healthy people across ages. A second PCR of about 7 to 12 cycles used a sample-barcoded 5' primer and a J-beta primer mix. TCRdb processed the 5' RACE reads anew with MiXCR; each CDR3 protein has one entry. In the table there are 1.4 million to 1.5 million distinct CDR3 sequences, around two fifths of which are singletons. The sequenced sample was blood. The receptor set was obtained from a woman between 18 and 29 years old in good health.

CDR3 DNA: TGTGCCAGTTGGGGAGGACGGGCTCAGCCCCAGCATTTT. Its protein is CASWGGRAQPQHF. The chain carries TRBV6-6 and TRBJ1-5; D unresolved. The CDR3 loop spans 13 amino acids. In germline, CDR1 is MNHNY, CDR2 SVGAGI (reference sequence). Trimming removed 9 bases from V and 6 bases from J, with 15 bases in between.

This clonotype was picked up one time. The J gene is TRBJ1-5, the V gene TRBV12-3 or TRBV12-4; no definite D call. Trimming took 7 bases from V and 3 from J, leaving 10 bases between them. The CDR3 length is 13 residues. CDR3 sequence reads: CASTLGYNQPQHF. The CDR3 DNA sequence: TGTGCCAGCACGTTAGGGTACAATCAGCCCCAGCATTTT.

The chain recombines TRBV6-5 with TRBJ1-1; D gene ambiguous. This CDR3 comprises 15 residues. The V gene's germline CDR1 is MNHEY and CDR2 SVGAGI. Trimming removed 6 bases from V and 3 bases from J, with 17 bases in between. CDR3 region: CASSLFPGSDTEAFF. The DNA of the CDR3 is TGTGCCAGCAGCCTTTTTCCCGGATCGGACACTGAAGCTTTCTTT.

The sample holds one count of this clonotype. The chain carries TRBV11-2 and TRBJ2-7; D is unresolved. The CDR3 sequence is 14 residues long. The V end was cut by 5 bases, the J end by 1 base, with 12 bases between. Germline V gives CDR1 SGHAT, CDR2 FQNNGV. CDR3 amino acids: CASSLLHISYEQYF. The CDR3 DNA reads as TGTGCCAGCAGCCTACTTCATATATCCTACGAGCAGTACTTC.

This clonotype was counted a few times. The rearrangement joins TRBV7-2 to TRBJ1-1; TRBD1 matches at 7 bases. V lost 5 bases, J lost 11 bases, and 8 bases stayed unmatched. Germline V gene data show CDR1 as SGHTA and CDR2 as FQGNSA. This CDR3 is built from 12 residues. The CDR3 nucleotides are TGTGCCAGCAGCCGATCAGGGGGACCGGCTTTCTTT. Protein product: CASSRSGGPAFF.

This clonotype was found a few times. The chain recombines TRBV7-9 with TRBJ1-2; D is possibly TRBD1 (5 bases). V lost 5 bases, J lost 8 bases, and 15 bases lay in between. The germline V gene encodes CDR1 SEHNR and CDR2 FQNEAQ (reference sequence). The CDR3 loop spans 13 amino acids. DNA of the CDR3: TGTGCCAGCAGCCTTGGACCGACAGACGGCTACACCTTC. Amino acids: CASSLGPTDGYTF.

This chain joins TRBV4-1 and TRBJ2-1, with D perhaps TRBD2 (5 bases). The CDR3 has 12 residues. Per germline, CDR1 MGHRA and CDR2 YSYEKL. V gave up 1 base and J gave up 8 bases, with 6 bases separating them. The CDR3 spells CASSQASYEQFF. The CDR3 bases are TGCGCCAGCAGCCAAGCTAGCTATGAGCAGTTCTTC.

Points on this clonotype: At one boundary the junction diverges from the germline segment, which might be a read error. V and J are TRBV20-1 and TRBJ2-7, with a tentative D call TRBD1 (5 bases). Germline V gene sequence: CDR1 DFQATT, CDR2 SNEGSKA (reference sequence). The CDR3 is 16 amino acids. The DNA for the CDR3 is TGCAGTGCTAGCCCCAAAGGGGCCCTTCGGTCCTCCGAGCAGTACTTC. Translation gives CSASPKGALRSSEQYF.

This clonotype was seen a handful of times. The rearrangement joins TRBV3-1 to TRBJ2-3; 8 positions match TRBD1. From germline, CDR1 is LGHDT and CDR2 YNNKEL (reference sequence). CDR3 length: 16 amino acids. The J segment lost 4 bases and the V segment lost 5 bases, leaving 11 bases of the junction unmatched. In DNA form, the CDR3 reads TGTGCCAGCAGCTGGAAGGGATGGACAGGGCCAGATACGCAGTATTTT. It specifies CASSWKGWTGPDTQYF.

The rearrangement links TRBV3-1 to TRBJ1-2, with D possibly being TRBD1 (6 bases). V lost 2 bases to trimming and J lost 8 bases, with 12 bases between them. Per the germline V gene, CDR1 is LGHDT and CDR2 is YNNKEL (reference sequence). The CDR3 runs to 13 residues. As DNA, the CDR3 is TGTGCCAGCAGCCAACCTGGTGGGGGCGGCTACACCTTC. Amino acids: CASSQPGGGGYTF.

There are a few counts of this clonotype. The chain has TRBV6-1 and TRBJ2-5; D remains unclear. Trimming cost V 6 bases and J 7 bases, with 9 bases left between them. The CDR3 extends over 11 amino acids. CDR1 is MNHNS and CDR2 is SASEGT in the germline V gene. The CDR3 sequence: CASRGSGTQYF. CDR3 nucleotide sequence: TGTGCCAGCAGAGGCTCGGGGACCCAGTACTTC.

The gene calls are TRBV7-3 and TRBJ2-1; TRBD1 aligns across 8 bases. This CDR3 spans 15 amino acids. V was pared by 5 bases and J by 5 bases, with 8 bases of the junction left unmatched. Germline-derived CDR1 and CDR2 are SGHTA and FQGTGA. CDR3 region: CASSPPGGRDNEQFF. The CDR3 bases are TGTGCCAGCAGCCCCCCAGGGGGCAGGGACAATGAGCAGTTCTTC.

The CDR3 sequence: CATMRGWGTEAFF. The DNA of the CDR3 is TGTGCCACCATGCGGGGATGGGGCACTGAAGCTTTCTTT. The chain is built from TRBV24-1 and TRBJ1-1; no reliable D call. V lost 8 bases to trimming and J lost 4 bases, with 13 bases between them. Germline-derived CDR1 and CDR2 are KGHDR and SFDVKD. The CDR3 runs to 13 residues.

The V call is TRBV21-1, the J call TRBJ2-7; the table's D call TRBD2 went unverified against the DNA. TRBJ2-5 explains the end of the DNA better; the J call may be wrong. TRBV21-1 is tagged as a pseudogene. The CDR3 runs to 21 residues. For the CDR3, the DNA is TGTGCCAGCACGAGGAGAAGGGTTAGGGCGAAAATTCTAGCGGGGGAAGAGACCCAGTACTTC. Protein product: CASTRRRVRAKILAGEETQYF.

This chain uses TRBV6-1 with TRBJ1-2, with a tentative D call TRBD1 (5 bases). Between the trimmed V and J ends, which lost 4 bases and 4 bases, there was a span of 13 bases. This CDR3 contains 14 residues. The germline gives CDR1 MNHNS, CDR2 SASEGT. CDR3 nucleotide sequence: TGTGCCAGCAGTGGTGGGGGGATTGCCTATGGCTACACCTTC. Its protein product is CASSGGGIAYGYTF.

Only a few counts were recorded for this clonotype. V and J are TRBV2 and TRBJ2-6, with D possibly matching TRBD2 (5 bases). The CDR3 runs to 16 residues. The V end lost 3 bases, the J end lost 0 bases, and 9 bases lay between the germline ends. Germline-derived CDR1 and CDR2 are SNHLY and FYNNEI. For the CDR3, the DNA is TGTGCCAGCAGTGATGCGGGTCCCTCTGGGGCCAACGTCCTGACTTTC. Its translation: CASSDAGPSGANVLTF.

This clonotype was recorded a few times. This chain joins TRBV4-1 and TRBJ2-7; D unresolved. V lost 0 bases and J 6 bases, leaving 12 bases between the germline ends. CDR3 length: 14 residues. CDR1 and CDR2 (germline): MGHRA, YSYEKL. The CDR3 DNA sequence: TGCGCCAGCAGCCAAGATCATTCGATGGGCGAGCAGTACTTC. Translation: CASSQDHSMGEQYF.

This clonotype was seen more than once but under ten times. In DNA, the CDR3 is TGCAGTGCTAACGTAAGAGCAGATACGCAGTATTTT. Its protein product is CSANVRADTQYF. The V gene is TRBV20-1, the J gene TRBJ2-3; no firm D call. V shed 4 bases and J shed 4 bases, with 9 bases lying between them. The length of the CDR3 is 12 residues. Germline V gene lookup returns CDR1 DFQATT and CDR2 SNEGSKA (reference sequence).